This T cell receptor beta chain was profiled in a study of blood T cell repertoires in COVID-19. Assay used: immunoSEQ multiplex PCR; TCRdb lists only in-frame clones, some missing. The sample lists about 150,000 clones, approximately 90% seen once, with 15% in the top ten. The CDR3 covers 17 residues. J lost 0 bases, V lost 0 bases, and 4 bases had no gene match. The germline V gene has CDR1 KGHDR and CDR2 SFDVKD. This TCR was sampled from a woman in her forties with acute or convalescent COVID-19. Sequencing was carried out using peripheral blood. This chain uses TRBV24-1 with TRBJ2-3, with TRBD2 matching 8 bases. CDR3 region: CATSDLQASGSTDTQYF. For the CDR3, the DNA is TGTGCCACCAGTGATTTGCAGGCTAGCGGGAGCACAGATACGCAGTATTTT.